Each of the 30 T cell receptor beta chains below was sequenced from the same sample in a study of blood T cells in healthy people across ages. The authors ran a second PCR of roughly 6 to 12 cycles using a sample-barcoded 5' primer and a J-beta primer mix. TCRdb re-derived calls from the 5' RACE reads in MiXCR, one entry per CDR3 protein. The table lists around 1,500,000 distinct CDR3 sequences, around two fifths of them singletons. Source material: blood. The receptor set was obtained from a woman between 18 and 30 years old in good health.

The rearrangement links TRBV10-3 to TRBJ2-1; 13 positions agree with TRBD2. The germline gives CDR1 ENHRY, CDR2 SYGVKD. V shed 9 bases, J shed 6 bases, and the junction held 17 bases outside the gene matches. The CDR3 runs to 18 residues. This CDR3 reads CAISRGTSGIEDINEQFF. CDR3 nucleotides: TGTGCCATTAGCCGGGGGACTAGCGGGATAGAGGACATCAATGAGCAGTTCTTC.

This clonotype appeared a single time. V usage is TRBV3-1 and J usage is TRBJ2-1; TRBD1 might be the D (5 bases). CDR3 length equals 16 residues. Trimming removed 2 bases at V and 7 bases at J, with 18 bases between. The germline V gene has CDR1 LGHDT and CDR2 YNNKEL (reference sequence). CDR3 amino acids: CASSQPRVSRVNEQFF. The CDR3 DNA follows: TGTGCCAGCAGCCAACCAAGGGTATCCAGGGTAAATGAGCAGTTCTTC.

The CDR3 DNA sequence: TGCAGCGTTGGGGGCCTAGCGGGCCACAATGAGCAGTTCTTC. It yields the protein CSVGGLAGHNEQFF. The rearrangement links TRBV29-1 to TRBJ2-1; 8 bases line up with TRBD2. The V segment lost 4 bases and the J segment 5 bases; nucleotides outside the gene matches: 7. Looked up from germline, CDR1 is SQVTM and CDR2 is ANQGSEA. The CDR3 sequence is 14 residues long.

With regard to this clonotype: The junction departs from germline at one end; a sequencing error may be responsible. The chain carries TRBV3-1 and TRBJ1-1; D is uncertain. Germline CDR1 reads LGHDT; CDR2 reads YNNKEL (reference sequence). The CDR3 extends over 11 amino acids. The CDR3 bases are TGTGCCAACAGCCAAAGCGGGAGAGCTTTCTTT. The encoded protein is CANSQSGRAFF.

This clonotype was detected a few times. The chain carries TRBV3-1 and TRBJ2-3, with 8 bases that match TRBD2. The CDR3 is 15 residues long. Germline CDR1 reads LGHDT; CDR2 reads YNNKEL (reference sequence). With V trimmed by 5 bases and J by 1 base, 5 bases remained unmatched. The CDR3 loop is CASSDAGGRTDTQYF. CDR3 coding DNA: TGTGCCAGCAGCGACGCGGGGGGACGCACAGATACGCAGTATTTT.

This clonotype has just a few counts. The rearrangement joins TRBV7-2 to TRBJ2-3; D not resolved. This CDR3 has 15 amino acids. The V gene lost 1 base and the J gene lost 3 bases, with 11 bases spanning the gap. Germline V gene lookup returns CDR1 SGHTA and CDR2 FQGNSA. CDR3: CASSLDGTETDTQYF. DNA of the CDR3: TGTGCCAGCAGCTTAGACGGTACAGAAACAGATACGCAGTATTTT. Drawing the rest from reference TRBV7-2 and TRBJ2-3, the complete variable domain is GAGVSQSPSNKVTEKGKDVELRCDPISGHTALYWYRQSLGQGLEFLIYFQGNSAPDKSGLPSDRFSAERTGGSVSTLTIQRTQQEDSAVYLCASSLDGTETDTQYFGPGTRLTVL.

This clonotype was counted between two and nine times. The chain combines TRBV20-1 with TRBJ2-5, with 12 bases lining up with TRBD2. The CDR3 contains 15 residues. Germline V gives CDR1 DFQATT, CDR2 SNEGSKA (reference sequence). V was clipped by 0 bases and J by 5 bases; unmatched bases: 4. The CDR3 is CSARDSLAGGETQYF. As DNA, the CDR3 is TGCAGTGCTAGAGATAGCCTAGCGGGGGGGGAGACCCAGTACTTC.

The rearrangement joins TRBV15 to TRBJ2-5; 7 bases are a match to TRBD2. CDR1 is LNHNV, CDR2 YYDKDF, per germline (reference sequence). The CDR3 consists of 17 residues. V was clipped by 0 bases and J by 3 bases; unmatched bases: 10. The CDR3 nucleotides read TGTGCCACCAGCAGAGATTACGGGGGGTCCTATAAAGAGACCCAGTACTTC. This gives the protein CATSRDYGGSYKETQYF.

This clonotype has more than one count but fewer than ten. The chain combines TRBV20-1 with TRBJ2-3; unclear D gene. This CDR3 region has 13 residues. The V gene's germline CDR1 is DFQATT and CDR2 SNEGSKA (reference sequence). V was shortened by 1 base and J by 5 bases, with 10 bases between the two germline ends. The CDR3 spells CSARVVAGDTQYF. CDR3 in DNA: TGCAGTGCTAGAGTGGTAGCAGGAGATACGCAGTATTTT.

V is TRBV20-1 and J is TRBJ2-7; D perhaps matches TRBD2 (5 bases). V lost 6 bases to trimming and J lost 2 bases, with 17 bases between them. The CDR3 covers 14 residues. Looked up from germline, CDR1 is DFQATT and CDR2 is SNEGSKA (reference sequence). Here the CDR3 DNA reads TGCAGTGCCATGGGCGAGCGGCACCCCTACGAGCAGTACTTC. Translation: CSAMGERHPYEQYF.

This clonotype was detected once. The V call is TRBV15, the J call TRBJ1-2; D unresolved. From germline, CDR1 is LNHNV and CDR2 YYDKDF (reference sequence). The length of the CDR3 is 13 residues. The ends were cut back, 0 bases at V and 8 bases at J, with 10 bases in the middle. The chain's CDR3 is CATSREPKGGYTF. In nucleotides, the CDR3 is TGTGCCACCAGCAGAGAGCCGAAAGGGGGCTACACCTTC.

The CDR3 region is CASRSESEQYF. Here the CDR3 DNA reads TGTGCCAGCAGATCAGAGTCCGAGCAGTACTTC. This rearrangement joins TRBV12-3 or TRBV12-4 to TRBJ2-1, with D unclear. Judging by the DNA end, TRBJ2-7 fits better; the J call may be wrong. The CDR3 runs 11 residues.

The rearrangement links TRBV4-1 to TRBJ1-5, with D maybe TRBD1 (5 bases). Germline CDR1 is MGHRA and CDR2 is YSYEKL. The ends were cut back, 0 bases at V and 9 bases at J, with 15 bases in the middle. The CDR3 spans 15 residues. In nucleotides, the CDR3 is TGCGCCAGCAGCCAAGATCCGACAGCCTCCGGGCCCCAGCATTTT. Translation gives CASSQDPTASGPQHF.

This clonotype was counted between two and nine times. The CDR3 region has the DNA TGTGCCAGCAGTTACAACCTACTAGCGGGGGAGTACAATGAGCAGTTCTTC. Residues: CASSYNLLAGEYNEQFF. This chain uses TRBV6-2 or TRBV6-3 with TRBJ2-1, with 11 bases fitting TRBD2. The CDR3 spans 17 residues. J lost 4 bases, V lost 2 bases, and 7 bases had no gene match. Germline-derived CDR1 and CDR2 are MNHEY and SVGEGT.

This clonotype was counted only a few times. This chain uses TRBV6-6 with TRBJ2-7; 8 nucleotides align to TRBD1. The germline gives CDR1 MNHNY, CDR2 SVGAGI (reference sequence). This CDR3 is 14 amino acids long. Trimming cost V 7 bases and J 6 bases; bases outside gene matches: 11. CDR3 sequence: CASNPGGAYGEQYF. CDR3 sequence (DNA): TGTGCCAGCAACCCAGGGGGCGCCTACGGCGAGCAGTACTTC.

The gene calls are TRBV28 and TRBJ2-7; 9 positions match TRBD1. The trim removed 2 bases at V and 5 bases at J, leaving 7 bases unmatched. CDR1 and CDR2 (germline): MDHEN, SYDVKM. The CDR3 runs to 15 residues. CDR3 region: CASSLVGTGKHEQYF. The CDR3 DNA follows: TGTGCCAGCAGTTTAGTAGGGACAGGGAAACACGAGCAGTACTTC.

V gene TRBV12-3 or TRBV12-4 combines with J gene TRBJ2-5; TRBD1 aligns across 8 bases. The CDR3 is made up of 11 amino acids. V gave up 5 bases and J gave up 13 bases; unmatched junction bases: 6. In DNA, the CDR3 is TGTGCCAGCAGTGACAGGGGATTTTTGTACTTC. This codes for CASSDRGFLYF.

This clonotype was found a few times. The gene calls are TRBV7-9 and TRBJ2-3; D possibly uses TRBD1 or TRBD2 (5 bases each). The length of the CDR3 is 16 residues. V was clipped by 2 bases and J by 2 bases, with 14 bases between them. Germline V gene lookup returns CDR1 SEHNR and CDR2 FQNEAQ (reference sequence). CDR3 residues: CASSLTAGGTTDTQYF. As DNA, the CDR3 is TGTGCCAGCAGCTTAACGGCAGGTGGGACCACAGATACGCAGTATTTT.

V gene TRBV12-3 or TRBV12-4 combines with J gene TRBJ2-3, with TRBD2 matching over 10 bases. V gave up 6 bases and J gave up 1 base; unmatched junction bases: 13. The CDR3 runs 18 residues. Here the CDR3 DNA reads TGTGCCAGCAGACCTACCTTCTCAACTAGCGGGGGCACAGATACGCAGTATTTT. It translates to CASRPTFSTSGGTDTQYF.

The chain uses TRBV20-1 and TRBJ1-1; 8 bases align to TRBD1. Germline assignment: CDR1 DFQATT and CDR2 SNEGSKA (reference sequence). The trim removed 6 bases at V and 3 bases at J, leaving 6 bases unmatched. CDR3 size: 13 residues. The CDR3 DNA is TGCAGTGCCAGGGGGCAGGTAGACACTGAAGCTTTCTTT. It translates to CSARGQVDTEAFF.

The CDR3 DNA reads as TGTGCCAGCAGCTTAGTTGTGGACAGGAGAGAGACCCAGTACTTC. Translation: CASSLVVDRRETQYF. The chain has TRBV7-2 and TRBJ2-5; 7 bases align to TRBD1. Germline CDR1 reads SGHTA; CDR2 reads FQGNSA. This CDR3 is built from 15 residues. The ends lost 1 base at V and 4 bases at J; junction bases unmatched: 6.

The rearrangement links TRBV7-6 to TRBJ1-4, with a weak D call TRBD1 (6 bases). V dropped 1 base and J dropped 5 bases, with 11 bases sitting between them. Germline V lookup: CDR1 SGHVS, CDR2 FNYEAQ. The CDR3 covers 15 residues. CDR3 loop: CASSLGQAGNEKLFF. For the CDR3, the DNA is TGTGCCAGCAGCTTAGGACAGGCGGGCAATGAAAAACTGTTTTTT.

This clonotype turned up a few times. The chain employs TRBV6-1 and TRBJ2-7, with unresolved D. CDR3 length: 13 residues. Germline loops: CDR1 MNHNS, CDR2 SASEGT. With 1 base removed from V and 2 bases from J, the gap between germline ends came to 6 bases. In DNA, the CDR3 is TGTGCCAGCAGTGAAGGGATAGCCTACGAGCAGTACTTC. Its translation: CASSEGIAYEQYF.

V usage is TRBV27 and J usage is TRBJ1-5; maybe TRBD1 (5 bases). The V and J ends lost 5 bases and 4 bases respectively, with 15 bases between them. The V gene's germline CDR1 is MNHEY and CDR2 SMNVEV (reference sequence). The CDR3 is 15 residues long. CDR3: CASSPGTDANQPQHF. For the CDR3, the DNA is TGTGCCAGCAGTCCAGGGACGGACGCGAATCAGCCCCAGCATTTT.

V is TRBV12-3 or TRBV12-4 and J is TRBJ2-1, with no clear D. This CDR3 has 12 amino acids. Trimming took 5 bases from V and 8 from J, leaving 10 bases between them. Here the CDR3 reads CASSRLGHEQFF. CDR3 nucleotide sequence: TGTGCCAGCAGTCGCCTTGGGCATGAGCAGTTCTTC.

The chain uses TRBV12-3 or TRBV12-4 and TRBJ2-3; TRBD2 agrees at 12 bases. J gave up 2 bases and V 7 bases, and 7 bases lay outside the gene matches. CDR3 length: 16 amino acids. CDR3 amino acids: CASTSRLAGVTDTQYF. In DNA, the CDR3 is TGTGCCAGCACCTCCCGACTAGCGGGAGTCACAGATACGCAGTATTTT.

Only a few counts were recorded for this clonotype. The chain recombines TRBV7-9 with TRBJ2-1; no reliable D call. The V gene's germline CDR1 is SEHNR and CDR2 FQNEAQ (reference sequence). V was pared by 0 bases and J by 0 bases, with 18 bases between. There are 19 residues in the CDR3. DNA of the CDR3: TGTGCCAGCAGCTTAGCACTATTAGGGAACTCTCGCTCCTACAATGAGCAGTTCTTC. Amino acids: CASSLALLGNSRSYNEQFF.

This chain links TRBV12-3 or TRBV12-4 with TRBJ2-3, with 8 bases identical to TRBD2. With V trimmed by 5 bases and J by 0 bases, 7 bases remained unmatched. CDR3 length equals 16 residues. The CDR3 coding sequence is TGTGCCAGCAGTCCCGTAGCGGGGCCTAGCACAGATACGCAGTATTTT. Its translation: CASSPVAGPSTDTQYF.

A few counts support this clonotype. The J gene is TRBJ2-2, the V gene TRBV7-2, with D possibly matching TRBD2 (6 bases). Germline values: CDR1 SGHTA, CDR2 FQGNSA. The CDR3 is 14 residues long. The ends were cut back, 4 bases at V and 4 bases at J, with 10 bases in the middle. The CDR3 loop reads CASSSGTATGELFF. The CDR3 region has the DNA TGTGCCAGCAGCTCTGGGACTGCCACCGGGGAGCTGTTTTTT.

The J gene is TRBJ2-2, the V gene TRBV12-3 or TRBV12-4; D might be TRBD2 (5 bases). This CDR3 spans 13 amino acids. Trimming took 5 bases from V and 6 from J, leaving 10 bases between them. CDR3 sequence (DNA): TGTGCCAGCAGTGGGAGAAACGCCGGGGAGCTGTTTTTT. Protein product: CASSGRNAGELFF.